The T cell receptor beta chain under discussion was sequenced for a study of cytomegalovirus exposure and HLA in healthy donors. Study conclusions and caveats: Analysis was carried out at a later point, and it linked a missense DCLRE1C variant to TCR beta V- and J-gene trimming. The authors confirmed in vitro that three CMV-associated chains were specific for CMV antigens. TCR beta V segments were, for the most part, productive about 87% or about 30% of the time in an earlier analysis.

The CDR3 is 14 amino acids. Germline V gene lookup returns CDR1 SEHNR and CDR2 FQNEAQ (reference sequence). V gave up 4 bases and J gave up 7 bases; unmatched junction bases: 6. The PCR had 60 Vbeta and 13 Jbeta primers. TCRdb's copy holds only in-frame clones and misses some; the assay was immunoSEQ multiplex PCR. This table holds 150,000 to 200,000 clones, around three quarters found once. A note on this clone: Its antigen is as yet unknown.

The gene calls are TRBV7-9 and TRBJ1-4; 7 nucleotides align to TRBD1. The TCR originated in a man aged 35-49 years in good health and CMV-seronegative. The specimen sequenced was PBMCs. CDR3 sequence: CASSWGTALEKLFF. Written as DNA, the CDR3 is TGTGCCAGCAGCTGGGGGACAGCCCTTGAAAAACTGTTTTTT.